Listed here is a single T cell receptor (beta chain). Antigen: not known. The source of the sample is a study of shared clonotypes between healthy human individuals. Turning to the study itself: Participating donors consisted of two women and a few men aged 18 to 49.

Study results and limitations: Non-shared clonotypes showed lower generation probabilities than clonotypes common to all four donors. Around 4.9% of naive CD4 clonotypes were shared across a few donors.

Trimming left V 10 bases short and J 1 base short, with 20 bases between. The CDR3 extends over 15 amino acids. The germline gives CDR1 MNHEY, CDR2 SVGAGI. On sorted subsets, replicate PCRs used about 180 ng DNA, or approximately 33,000 T cell genomes. TCRdb keeps only in-frame clones here, not all; method: immunoSEQ multiplex PCR. This table holds about 980,000 clones, over 75% found once. This TCR was sampled from a man between 18 and 29 years old in good health. Sequencing was performed on memory CD4+ T cells sorted from blood. Stated subset: CD45RA-negative fraction. This chain uses TRBV6-5 with TRBJ2-7; perhaps TRBD1 as D (6 bases). CDR3 DNA: TGTGCCATTTCACAGGGCCCTCCCTCTTCCTACGAGCAGTACTTC. Translated: CAISQGPPSSYEQYF.